This TCR beta chain was sequenced during a study of regulatory T cells in long-lasting Graves disease. TCR beta libraries were built with iRepertoire HTBI primers and Arm-PCR of CDR3 regions. Original handling: Sample data revealed under 75 TRBV and 12 to 15 TRBJ segments. Each CDR3 protein is one row after TCRdb ran MiXCR on the multiplex PCR reads. TCRdb's processing, not the authors', yielded these V and J calls. This sample has fewer than 650,000 distinct CDR3 sequences, with approximately 15% found just once. This CDR3 is 13 amino acids long. In germline, CDR1 is SGHTA, CDR2 FQGNSA. To note about this clonotype: It may be a read error: a sequence one base away is much more abundant.

The sample's time point: newly diagnosed GD, antithyroid drugs for less than 3 months. From RNA extracted from PBMCs, the TCR library was made. One endocrinology department in Xi'an, China, was where patients came from. These records were also assigned to another study, of T cells in Graves' hyperthyroidism and ophthalmopathy. Per that study: Using the HTBI primer set, a first-round RT-PCR was run on the TCR CDR3.

The sequence came from a woman under 40 with Graves disease. The sequenced sample was peripheral blood mononuclear cells (PBMCs), obtained at new diagnosis, from a patient treated with antithyroid drugs. V is TRBV7-2 and J is TRBJ2-7; no definite D call. The CDR3, as DNA: TGTGCCAGCGGCTTAGCCCAGCCCTCCGGGCAGTACTTC. This encodes CASGLAQPSGQYF.